These 4 T cell receptor beta chains were all obtained from the same sample, sequenced in a study of tumor-infiltrating lymphocytes in primary liver carcinoma. Blood RNA came from unsorted whole blood; germline DNA was also extracted. Reverse transcription of around 0.45 ug total RNA with a constant-region primer produced TCR beta cDNA. Employing slightly modified ARM-PCR, three nested multiplex PCR rounds were run, and these gave rise to the TCR beta libraries. In the first two PCR rounds, TRBV1-TRBV30 forward primers were paired with a C-beta reverse primer, and each round lasted around 10 cycles. TCRdb itself ran the multiplex PCR reads through MiXCR, one entry per CDR3 protein. The top ten clones hold roughly 9% of a sample with 320,000 or so distinct CDR3 sequences, 65% of them seen once. Sequencing used peripheral blood. Source of these receptors: a man in his forties with primary liver carcinoma and hepatitis B virus infection.

About this clonotype itself: Just one base apart from a much larger clone, this may be a read error. The rearrangement joins TRBV14 to TRBJ2-7, with 11 bases matching TRBD2. With 4 bases clipped from V and 7 bases from J, the junction kept 12 bases outside the gene matches. Per the germline V gene, CDR1 is SGHDN and CDR2 is FVKESK. The CDR3 consists of 16 residues. CDR3 bases: TGTGCCAGCAGCCGCCGAGTAGCGGGAGGGCCGAAGGAGCAGTACTTC. Protein product: CASSRRVAGGPKEQYF.

By share, this clonotype ranks as medium-sized. The V call is TRBV11-3, the J call TRBJ2-5; 14 positions agree with TRBD2. Germline values: CDR1 SGHNT, CDR2 YENEEA. Trimming removed 3 bases from V and 5 bases from J; junction bases left unmatched: 8. The CDR3 sequence is 17 residues long. CDR3 amino acids: CASSFGTSGSPLETQYF. CDR3 nucleotide sequence: TGTGCCAGCAGCTTTGGGACTAGCGGGAGTCCTTTGGAGACCCAGTACTTC.

Only a few counts were recorded for this clonotype. The rearrangement links TRBV7-9 to TRBJ1-6; TRBD1 matches at 7 bases. The germline CDR1 and CDR2 sequences are SEHNR and FQNEAQ (reference sequence). J was trimmed by 10 bases and V by 3 bases; bases with no gene match: 6. The CDR3 totals 14 residues. CDR3 sequence reads: CASSLTGRGSPLHF. In nucleotides, the CDR3 is TGTGCCAGCAGCTTGACAGGGCGTGGATCACCCCTCCACTTT.

As for this clonotype: It may be a read error: a sequence one base away is much more abundant. The V and J genes are TRBV30 and TRBJ2-1, with unresolved D. CDR3 length equals 11 residues. Between the trimmed V and J ends, which lost 8 bases and 7 bases, there was a span of 12 bases. The germline CDR1 and CDR2 sequences are GTSNPN and SVGIG (reference sequence). The CDR3 DNA reads TGTGCCCGGGCCCACCAAAATGAGCAGTTCTTC. Protein sequence: CARAHQNEQFF.